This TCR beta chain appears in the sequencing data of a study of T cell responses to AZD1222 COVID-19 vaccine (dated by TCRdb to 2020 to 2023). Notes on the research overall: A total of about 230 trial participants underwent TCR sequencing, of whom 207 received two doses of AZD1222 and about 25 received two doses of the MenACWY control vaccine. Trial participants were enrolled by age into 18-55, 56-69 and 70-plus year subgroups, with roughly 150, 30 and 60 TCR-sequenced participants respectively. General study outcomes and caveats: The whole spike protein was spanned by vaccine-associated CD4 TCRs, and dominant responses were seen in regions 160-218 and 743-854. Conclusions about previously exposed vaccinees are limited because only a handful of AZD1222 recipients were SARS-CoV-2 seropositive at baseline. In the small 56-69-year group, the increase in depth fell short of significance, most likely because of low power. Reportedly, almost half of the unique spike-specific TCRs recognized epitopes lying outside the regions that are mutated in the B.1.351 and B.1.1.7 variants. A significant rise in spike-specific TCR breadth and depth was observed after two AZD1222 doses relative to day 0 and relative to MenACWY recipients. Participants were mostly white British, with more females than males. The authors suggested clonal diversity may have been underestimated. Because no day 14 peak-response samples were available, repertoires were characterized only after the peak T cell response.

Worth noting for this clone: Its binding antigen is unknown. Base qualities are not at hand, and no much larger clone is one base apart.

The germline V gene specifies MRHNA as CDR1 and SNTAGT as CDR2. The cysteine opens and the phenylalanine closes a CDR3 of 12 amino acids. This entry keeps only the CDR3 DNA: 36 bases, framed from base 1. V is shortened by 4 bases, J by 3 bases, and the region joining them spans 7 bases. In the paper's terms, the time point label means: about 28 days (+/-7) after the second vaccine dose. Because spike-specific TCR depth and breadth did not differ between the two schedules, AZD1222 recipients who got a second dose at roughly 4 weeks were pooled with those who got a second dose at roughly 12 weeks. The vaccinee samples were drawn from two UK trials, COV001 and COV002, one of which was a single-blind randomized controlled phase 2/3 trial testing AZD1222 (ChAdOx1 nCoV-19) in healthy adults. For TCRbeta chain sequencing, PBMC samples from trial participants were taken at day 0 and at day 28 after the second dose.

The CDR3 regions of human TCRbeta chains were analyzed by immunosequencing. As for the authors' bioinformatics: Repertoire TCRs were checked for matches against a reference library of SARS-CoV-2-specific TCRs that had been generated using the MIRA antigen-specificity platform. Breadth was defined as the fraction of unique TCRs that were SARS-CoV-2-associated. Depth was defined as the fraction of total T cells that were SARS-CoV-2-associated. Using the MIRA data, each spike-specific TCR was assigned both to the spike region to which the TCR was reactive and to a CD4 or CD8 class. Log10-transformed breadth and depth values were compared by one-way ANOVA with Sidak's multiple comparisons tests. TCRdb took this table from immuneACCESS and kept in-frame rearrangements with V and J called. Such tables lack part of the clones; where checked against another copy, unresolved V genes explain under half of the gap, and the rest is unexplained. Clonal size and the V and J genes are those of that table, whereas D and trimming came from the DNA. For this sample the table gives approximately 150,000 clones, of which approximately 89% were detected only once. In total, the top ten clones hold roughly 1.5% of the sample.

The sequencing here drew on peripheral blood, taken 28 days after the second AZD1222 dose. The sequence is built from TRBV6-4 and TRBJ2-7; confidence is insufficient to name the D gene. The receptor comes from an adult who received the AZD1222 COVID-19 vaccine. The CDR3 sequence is CASSVFCYEQYF. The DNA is TGTGCCAGCAGTGTGTTTTGCTACGAGCAGTACTTC.